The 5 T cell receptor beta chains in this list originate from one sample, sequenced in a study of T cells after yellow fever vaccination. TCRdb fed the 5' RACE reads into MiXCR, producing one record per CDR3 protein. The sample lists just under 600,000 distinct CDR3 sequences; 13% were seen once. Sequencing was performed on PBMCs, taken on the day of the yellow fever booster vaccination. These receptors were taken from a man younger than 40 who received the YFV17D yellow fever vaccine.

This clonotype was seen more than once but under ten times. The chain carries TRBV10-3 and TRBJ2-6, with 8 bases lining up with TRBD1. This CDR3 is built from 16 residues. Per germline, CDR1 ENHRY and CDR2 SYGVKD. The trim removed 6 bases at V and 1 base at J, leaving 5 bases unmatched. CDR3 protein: CAIRTGAGSGANVLTF. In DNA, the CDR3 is TGTGCCATCAGGACAGGGGCCGGGTCTGGGGCCAACGTCCTGACTTTC.

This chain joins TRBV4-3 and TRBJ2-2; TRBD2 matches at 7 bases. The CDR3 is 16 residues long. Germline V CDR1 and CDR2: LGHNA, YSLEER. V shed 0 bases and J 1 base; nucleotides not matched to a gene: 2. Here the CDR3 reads CASSQDGGRNTGELFF. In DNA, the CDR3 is TGCGCCAGCAGCCAAGATGGCGGGAGGAACACCGGGGAGCTGTTTTTT.

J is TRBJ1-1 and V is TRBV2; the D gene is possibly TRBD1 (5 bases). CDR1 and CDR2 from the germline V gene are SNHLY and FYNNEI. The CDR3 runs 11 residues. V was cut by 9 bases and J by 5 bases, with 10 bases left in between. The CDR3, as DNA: TGTGCCAGACAGGTTAAGACTGAAGCTTTCTTT. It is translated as CARQVKTEAFF.

The CDR3 DNA reads as TGTGCCAGCAGTTCCCCTACAGGGGGTGAGACCCAGTACTTC. This codes for CASSSPTGGETQYF. The V call is TRBV28, the J call TRBJ2-5, with 8 nucleotides matching TRBD1. The CDR3 is 14 residues long. Germline lookup yields CDR1 MDHEN and CDR2 SYDVKM. V was clipped by 4 bases and J by 5 bases; unmatched bases: 6.

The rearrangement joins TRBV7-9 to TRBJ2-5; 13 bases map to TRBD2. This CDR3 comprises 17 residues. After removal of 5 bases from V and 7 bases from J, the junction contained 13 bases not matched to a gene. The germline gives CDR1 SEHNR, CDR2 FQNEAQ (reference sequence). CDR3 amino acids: CASSPRGLAGFQVTQYF. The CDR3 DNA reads TGTGCCAGCAGCCCCCGGGGACTAGCGGGATTTCAGGTGACCCAGTACTTC.